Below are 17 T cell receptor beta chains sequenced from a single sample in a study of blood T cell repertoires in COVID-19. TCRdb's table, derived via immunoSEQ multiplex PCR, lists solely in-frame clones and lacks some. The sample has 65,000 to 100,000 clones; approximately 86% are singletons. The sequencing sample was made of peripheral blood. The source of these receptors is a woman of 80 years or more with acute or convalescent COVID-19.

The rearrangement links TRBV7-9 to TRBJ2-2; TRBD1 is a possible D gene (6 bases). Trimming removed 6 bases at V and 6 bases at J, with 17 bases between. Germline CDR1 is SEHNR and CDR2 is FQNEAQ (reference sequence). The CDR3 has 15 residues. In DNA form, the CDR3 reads TGTGCCAGCAGTAAAACAGGGTACCGTTCCGGGGAGCTGTTTTTT. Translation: CASSKTGYRSGELFF. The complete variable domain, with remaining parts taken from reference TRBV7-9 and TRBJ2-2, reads DTGVSQNPRHKITKRGQNVTFRCDPISEHNRLYWYRQTLGQGPEFLTYFQNEAQLEKSRLLSDRFSAERPKGSFSTLEIQRTEQGDSAMYLCASSKTGYRSGELFFGEGSRLTVL.

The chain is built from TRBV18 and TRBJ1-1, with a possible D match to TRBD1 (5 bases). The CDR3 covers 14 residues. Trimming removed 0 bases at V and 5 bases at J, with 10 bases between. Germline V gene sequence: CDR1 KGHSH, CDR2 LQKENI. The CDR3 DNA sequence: TGTGCCAGCTCACCACCGACAGCGTGGACTGAAGCTTTCTTT. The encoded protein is CASSPPTAWTEAFF.

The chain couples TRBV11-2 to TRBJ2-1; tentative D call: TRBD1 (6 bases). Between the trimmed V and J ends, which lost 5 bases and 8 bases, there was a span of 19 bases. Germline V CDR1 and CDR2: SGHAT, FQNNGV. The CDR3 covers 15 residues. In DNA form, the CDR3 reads TGTGCCAGCAGCGAAGACAGGCCCCTCAAGGATGAGCAGTTCTTC. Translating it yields CASSEDRPLKDEQFF. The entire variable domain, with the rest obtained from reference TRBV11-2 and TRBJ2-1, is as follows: EAGVAQSPRYKIIEKRQSVAFWCNPISGHATLYWYQQILGQGPKLLIQFQNNGVVDDSQLPKDRFSAERLKGVDSTLKIQPAKLEDSAVYLCASSEDRPLKDEQFFGPGTRLTVL.

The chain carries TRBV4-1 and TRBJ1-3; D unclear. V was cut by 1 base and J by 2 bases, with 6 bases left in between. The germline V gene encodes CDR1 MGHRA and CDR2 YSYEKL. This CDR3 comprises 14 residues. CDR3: CASSQGGPGNTIYF. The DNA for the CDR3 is TGCGCCAGCAGCCAAGGAGGGCCTGGAAACACCATATATTTT.

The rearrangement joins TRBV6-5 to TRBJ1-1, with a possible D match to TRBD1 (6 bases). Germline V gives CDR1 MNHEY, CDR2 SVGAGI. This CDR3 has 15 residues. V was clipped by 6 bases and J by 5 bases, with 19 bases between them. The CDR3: CASSGGRGARTEAFF. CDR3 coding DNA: TGTGCCAGCAGCGGAGGACGGGGGGCGCGGACTGAAGCTTTCTTT.

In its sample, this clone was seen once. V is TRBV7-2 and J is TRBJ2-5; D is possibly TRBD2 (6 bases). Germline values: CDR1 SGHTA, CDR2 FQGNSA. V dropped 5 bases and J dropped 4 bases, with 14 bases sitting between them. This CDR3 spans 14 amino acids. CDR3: CASSPSDYRETQYF. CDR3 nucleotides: TGTGCCAGCAGCCCCTCGGACTACAGAGAGACCCAGTACTTC.

The DNA for the CDR3 is TGTGCCAGCAGCCAAAGAAATCCCGGGACAGGGACCTACGAGCAGTACTTC. Its protein product is CASSQRNPGTGTYEQYF. V usage is TRBV14 and J usage is TRBJ2-7, with 9 bases identical to TRBD1. Trimming cost V 2 bases and J 2 bases; bases outside gene matches: 10. This CDR3 has 17 residues. CDR1 is SGHDN and CDR2 is FVKESK in the germline V gene.

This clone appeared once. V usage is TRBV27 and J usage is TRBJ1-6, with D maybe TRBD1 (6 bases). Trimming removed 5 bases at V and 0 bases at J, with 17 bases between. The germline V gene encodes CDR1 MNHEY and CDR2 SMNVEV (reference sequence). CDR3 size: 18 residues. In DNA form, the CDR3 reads TGTGCCAGCAGTCCCCGCGGGCAGGGGACCTCCTATAATTCACCCCTCCACTTT. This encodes CASSPRGQGTSYNSPLHF.

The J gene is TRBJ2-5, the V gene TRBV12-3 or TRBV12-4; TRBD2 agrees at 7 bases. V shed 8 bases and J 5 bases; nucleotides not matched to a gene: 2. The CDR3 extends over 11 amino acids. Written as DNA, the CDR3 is TGTGCCAGCCTGGGGGGGGAGACCCAGTACTTC. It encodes CASLGGETQYF.

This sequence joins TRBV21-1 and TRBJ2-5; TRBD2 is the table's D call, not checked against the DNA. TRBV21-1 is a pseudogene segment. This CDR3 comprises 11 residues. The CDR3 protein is CDGGLAETQYF. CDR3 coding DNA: TGTGACGGGGGACTAGCAGAGACCCAGTACTTC.

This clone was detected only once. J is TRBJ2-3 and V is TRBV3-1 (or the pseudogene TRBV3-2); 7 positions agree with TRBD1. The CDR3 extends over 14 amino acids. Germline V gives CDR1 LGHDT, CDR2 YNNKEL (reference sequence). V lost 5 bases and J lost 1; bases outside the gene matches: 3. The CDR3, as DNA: TGTGCCAGCAGCTACGACAGGGGCACAGATACGCAGTATTTT. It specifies CASSYDRGTDTQYF.

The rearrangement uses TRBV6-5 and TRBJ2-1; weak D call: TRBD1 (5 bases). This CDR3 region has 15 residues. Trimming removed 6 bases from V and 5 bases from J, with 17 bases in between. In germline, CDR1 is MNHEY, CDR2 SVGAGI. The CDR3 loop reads CASSRNYWGHNEQFF. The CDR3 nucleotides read TGTGCCAGCAGCCGGAACTATTGGGGCCACAATGAGCAGTTCTTC.

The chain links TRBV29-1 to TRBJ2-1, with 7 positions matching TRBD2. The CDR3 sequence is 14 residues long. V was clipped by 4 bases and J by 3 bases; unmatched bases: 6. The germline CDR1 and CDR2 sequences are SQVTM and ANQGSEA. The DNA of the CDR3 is TGCAGCGTTGCCCTAGCGGAGTTCTACAATGAGCAGTTCTTC. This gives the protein CSVALAEFYNEQFF.

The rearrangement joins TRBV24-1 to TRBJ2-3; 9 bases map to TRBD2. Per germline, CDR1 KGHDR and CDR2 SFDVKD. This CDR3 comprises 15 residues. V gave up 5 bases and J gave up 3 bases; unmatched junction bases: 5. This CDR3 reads CATSAAGGPTDTQYF. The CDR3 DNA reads TGTGCCACCAGTGCTGCGGGGGGGCCAACAGATACGCAGTATTTT.

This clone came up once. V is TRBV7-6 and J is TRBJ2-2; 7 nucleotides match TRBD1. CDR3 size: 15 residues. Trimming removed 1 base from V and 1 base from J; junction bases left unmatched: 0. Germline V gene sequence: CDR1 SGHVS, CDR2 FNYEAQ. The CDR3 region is CASSLGTGNTGELFF. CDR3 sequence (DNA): TGTGCCAGCAGCTTAGGGACAGGGAACACCGGGGAGCTGTTTTTT.

CDR3 loop: CASSPEGGRGTDTQYF. In DNA, the CDR3 is TGCGCCAGCAGCCCCGAGGGGGGGAGGGGGACAGATACGCAGTATTTT. The rearrangement uses TRBV5-1 and TRBJ2-3; D may be TRBD2 (7 bases). The CDR3 contains 16 residues. CDR1 is SGHRS, CDR2 YFSETQ, per germline. V lost 4 bases and J lost 3, with 18 bases in between.

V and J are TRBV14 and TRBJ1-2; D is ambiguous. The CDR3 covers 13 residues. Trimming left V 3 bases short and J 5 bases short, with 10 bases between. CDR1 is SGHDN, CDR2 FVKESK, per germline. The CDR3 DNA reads TGTGCCAGCAGCCAGAGGGCGGATTATGGCTACACCTTC. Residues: CASSQRADYGYTF.